This passage covers 16 T cell receptor beta chains from one sample sequenced in a study of neoadjuvant anti-PD-1 for oral cavity cancer. Only in-frame clones appear in the TCRdb table, and some are missing; sequencing was by immunoSEQ multiplex PCR. The table includes some 4,600 clones, 58% detected once. Sequenced here: tumor tissue, sampled before nivolumab (anti-PD-1) treatment. All receptors derive from a person between 40 and 79 years old with oral cavity squamous cell carcinoma.

The chain is built from TRBV19 and TRBJ2-6; D is tentatively TRBD1 or TRBD2 (5 bases each). The CDR3 spans 16 residues. Trimming removed 6 bases from V and 2 bases from J, with 14 bases in between. Germline V lookup: CDR1 LNHDA, CDR2 SQIVND (reference sequence). The CDR3 DNA reads TGTGCCAGTAGAGGCCCAGGGACGGCTGGGGCCAACGTCCTGACTTTC. Translation: CASRGPGTAGANVLTF.

The rearrangement uses TRBV5-8 and TRBJ1-1; tentatively, D is TRBD1 (6 bases). Germline loops: CDR1 SGHTS, CDR2 YDEGEE. V lost 3 bases and J 1 base, leaving 10 bases between the germline ends. The CDR3 loop spans 14 amino acids. This chain's CDR3 is CASSSGVGNTEAFF. In DNA, the CDR3 is TGTGCCAGCAGCTCAGGGGTGGGGAACACTGAAGCTTTCTTT. The full variable domain, in which reference TRBV5-8 and TRBJ1-1 provide the parts outside the CDR3, is EAGVTQSPTHLIKTRGQQATLRCSPISGHTSVYWYQQALGLGLQFLLWYDEGEERNRGNFPPRFSGRQFPNYSSELNVNALELEDSALYLCASSSGVGNTEAFFGQGTRLTVV.

The rearrangement links TRBV6-1 to TRBJ2-7; a possible D gene is TRBD2 (7 bases). V was cut by 3 bases and J by 9 bases, with 18 bases left in between. CDR3 length: 14 amino acids. Germline V gene sequence: CDR1 MNHNS, CDR2 SASEGT. The CDR3 here is CASSEGGADIGQYF. The CDR3 DNA is TGTGCCAGCAGTGAGGGGGGGGCCGATATCGGGCAGTACTTC.

This clone turned up a few times. The V gene is TRBV18, the J gene TRBJ2-7; 9 nucleotides match TRBD1. This CDR3 is 17 amino acids long. The V gene's germline CDR1 is KGHSH and CDR2 LQKENI. V lost 0 bases, J lost 0 bases, and 6 bases stayed unmatched. CDR3 nucleotides: TGTGCCAGCTCACCACCGATGGGACAGGGCTACTCCTACGAGCAGTACTTC. Protein: CASSPPMGQGYSYEQYF.

The chain combines TRBV6-7 with TRBJ1-1, with D possibly matching TRBD1 (6 bases). TRBV6-7 belongs to the ORF category, with a function that is uncertain. This CDR3 spans 16 amino acids. Trimming pared 1 base from V and 4 bases from J, leaving 16 bases between. The CDR3 DNA reads TGTGCCAGCAGTTACTTATGCCAGGGGAAATGCACTGAAGCTTTCTTT. Translation: CASSYLCQGKCTEAFF.

V and J are TRBV9 and TRBJ1-2, with 11 nucleotides matching TRBD1. The CDR3 has 16 residues. Trimming at V came to 3 bases and at J to 8 bases, leaving 12 bases not matched to a gene. Germline V gene data show CDR1 as SGDLS and CDR2 as YYNGEE. The CDR3 bases are TGTGCCAGCAGCGCGGTCGCCCGGGACAGGGGGTACGGCTACACCTTC. Translating gives CASSAVARDRGYGYTF.

The chain employs TRBV2 and TRBJ2-6, with 7 bases that match TRBD1. J was trimmed by 3 bases and V by 8 bases; bases with no gene match: 7. Looked up from germline, CDR1 is SNHLY and CDR2 is FYNNEI. This CDR3 comprises 15 residues. The CDR3: CASLTGPGGANVLTF. The CDR3 DNA follows: TGTGCCAGCCTGACAGGGCCTGGTGGGGCCAACGTCCTGACTTTC. Variable domain in full (rest from reference TRBV2 and TRBJ2-6): EPEVTQTPSHQVTQMGQEVILRCVPISNHLYFYWYRQILGQKVEFLVSFYNNEISEKSEIFDDQFSVERPDGSNFTLKIRSTKLEDSAMYFCASLTGPGGANVLTFGAGSRLTVL.

The chain recombines TRBV15 with TRBJ2-7; 9 nucleotides line up with TRBD1. Trimming cost V 6 bases and J 3 bases; bases outside gene matches: 6. The germline gives CDR1 LNHNV, CDR2 YYDKDF (reference sequence). This CDR3 comprises 14 residues. CDR3 DNA: TGTGCCACCAGACGGGCGACAGGGGGCTACGAGCAGTACTTC. Translating it yields CATRRATGGYEQYF.

This clone was found a few times. This sequence joins TRBV2 and TRBJ2-7; no definite D call. The CDR3 totals 11 residues. From germline, CDR1 is SNHLY and CDR2 FYNNEI. The V and J ends lost 2 bases and 9 bases respectively, with 8 bases between them. The CDR3 protein is CASSENMGQYF. DNA of the CDR3: TGTGCCAGCAGTGAAAATATGGGGCAGTACTTC. Complete variable domain (other parts from reference TRBV2 and TRBJ2-7): EPEVTQTPSHQVTQMGQEVILRCVPISNHLYFYWYRQILGQKVEFLVSFYNNEISEKSEIFDDQFSVERPDGSNFTLKIRSTKLEDSAMYFCASSENMGQYFGPGTRLTVT.

The chain employs TRBV5-1 and TRBJ1-2; perhaps TRBD1 as D (5 bases). The CDR3 is made up of 18 amino acids. V was shortened by 4 bases and J by 4 bases, with 26 bases between the two germline ends. CDR1 and CDR2 from the germline V gene are SGHRS and YFSETQ. DNA for the CDR3: TGCGCCAGCAGCCGCTGGACCTCCGGGACCGATGCTTCCTATGGCTACACCTTC. Translation gives CASSRWTSGTDASYGYTF.

This rearrangement joins TRBV19 to TRBJ2-7; tentatively, D is TRBD1 or TRBD2 (5 bases each). Between the trimmed V and J ends, which lost 3 bases and 3 bases, there was a span of 12 bases. The CDR3 is 14 residues long. The V gene's germline CDR1 is LNHDA and CDR2 SQIVND (reference sequence). The CDR3: CASSIRGPHYEQYF. CDR3 in DNA: TGTGCCAGTAGTATTCGGGGACCCCACTACGAGCAGTACTTC.

V gene TRBV18 combines with J gene TRBJ2-7, with a weak D call TRBD1 (6 bases). There are 13 residues in the CDR3. Looked up from germline, CDR1 is KGHSH and CDR2 is LQKENI. Trimming took 5 bases from V and 5 from J, leaving 13 bases between them. The CDR3 loop is CASSDRRRDEQYF. DNA of the CDR3: TGTGCCAGCTCAGACAGGAGACGAGACGAGCAGTACTTC.

This clone was seen just once. This chain links TRBV7-3 with TRBJ1-6; TRBD1 aligns across 8 bases. CDR3 size: 14 residues. Germline CDR1 is SGHTA and CDR2 is FQGTGA. V lost 5 bases and J lost 6; bases outside the gene matches: 3. The CDR3 nucleotides read TGTGCCAGCAGCCGAGGACAGGGTAATTCACCCCTCCACTTT. Translating it yields CASSRGQGNSPLHF.

In this sample, this clone turned up once. The V and J genes are TRBV27 and TRBJ2-3; D gene unclear. This CDR3 has 13 residues. Trimming took off 7 bases at V and 2 bases at J, with 10 bases between the two ends. Germline V gene sequence: CDR1 MNHEY, CDR2 SMNVEV (reference sequence). CDR3 DNA: TGTGCCAGCAACTCCGCCCTCACAGATACGCAGTATTTT. Its protein is CASNSALTDTQYF.

J is TRBJ1-1 and V is TRBV19, with 7 bases aligning to TRBD1. This CDR3 spans 15 amino acids. The V gene's germline CDR1 is LNHDA and CDR2 SQIVND (reference sequence). The ends lost 3 bases at V and 6 bases at J; junction bases unmatched: 10. CDR3 sequence (DNA): TGTGCCAGTAGTATCAGGGGCGACAGGGTGGCTGAAGCTTTCTTT. It codes for CASSIRGDRVAEAFF. The whole variable domain, filled in from reference TRBV19 and TRBJ1-1, reads DGGITQSPKYLFRKEGQNVTLSCEQNLNHDAMYWYRQDPGQGLRLIYYSQIVNDFQKGDIAEGYSVSREKKESFPLTVTSAQKNPTAFYLCASSIRGDRVAEAFFGQGTRLTVV.

This rearrangement joins TRBV5-1 to TRBJ2-1; 9 nucleotides match TRBD2. The CDR3 totals 14 residues. Trimming cost V 5 bases and J 5 bases; bases outside gene matches: 5. In germline, CDR1 is SGHRS, CDR2 YFSETQ. CDR3 nucleotides: TGCGCCAGCAGGCAAGCGGGGGGTCACAATGAGCAGTTCTTC. Encoded protein: CASRQAGGHNEQFF.